The rows below give T cell receptor beta chains drawn from one sample of a study of blood T cell repertoires in COVID-19. The data were produced by immunoSEQ multiplex PCR, yet TCRdb's version contains in-frame clones alone and is incomplete. The repertoire includes about 95,000 clones, roughly 80% of them detected once, and roughly 25% sits in the top ten. The sequenced sample consisted of peripheral blood. The origin of the receptors is a man at least 80 years old with active or convalescent COVID-19. Both conserved end residues are part of each CDR3. D genes are given only for firm matches. Clone size is not always given. Where it is, it says once, few, many or a class for expanded clones.

TRBD1	TRBV6-6	NA	TRBJ1-2	TGTGCCACCCACTTGGGACAGGGCAGTGCTAACTATGGCTACACCTTC	CATHLGQGSANYGYTF
NA	TRBV9	NA	TRBJ2-2	TGTGCCAGCAGCGTACAGGGGGGCACGAACACCGGGGAGCTGTTTTTT	CASSVQGGTNTGELFF
NA	TRBV4-1	NA	TRBJ2-7	TGCGCCAGCAGCCAATCGCTCAGGAGGCCCTACGAGCAGTACTTC	CASSQSLRRPYEQYF
NA	TRBV7-2	NA	TRBJ2-1	TGTGCCAGCAGCCTTTCCACCGTTAGGGGGGGGTACAATGAGCAGTTCTTC	CASSLSTVRGGYNEQFF
NA	TRBV7-7	NA	TRBJ2-5	TGTGCCAGCAGCACCCAGGGGGGAGAGACCCAGTACTTC	CASSTQGGETQYF
NA	TRBV4-2	NA	TRBJ1-1	TGTGCCAGCAGCCAAGATCAGGCCAGTCGGTGGACTGAAGCTTTCTTT	CASSQDQASRWTEAFF
NA	TRBV27	NA	TRBJ1-1	TGTGCCAGCAGCAGGGGTACTGAAGCTTTCTTT	CASSRGTEAFF
TRBD2	TRBV6-1	NA	TRBJ2-1	TGTGCCAGCAGTGAGACTAGCGGGGGTTACAATGAGCAGTTCTTC	CASSETSGGYNEQFF
NA	TRBV19	NA	TRBJ1-5	TGTGCCAGTAGTGGCCAGCGGACAGGCAATCAGCCCCAGCATTTT	CASSGQRTGNQPQHF
TRBD1	TRBV10-3	NA	TRBJ1-4	TGTGCCATCGCAGACGACAGGGCGGAAAAACTGTTTTTT	CAIADDRAEKLFF
TRBD1	TRBV7-6	NA	TRBJ1-6	TGTGCCAGCAGCTTAGATCATCCGGGACAGGGTGTCCGGAGTTATAATTCACCCCTCCACTTT	CASSLDHPGQGVRSYNSPLHF
NA	TRBV19	NA	TRBJ1-5	TGTGCCAGTAGTCCCAGGGATTATCAGCCCCAGCATTTT	CASSPRDYQPQHF
NA	TRBV7-8	NA	TRBJ2-7	TGTGCCAGCAGCTTAGCTCCGGTCTTGGACGAGCAGTACTTC	CASSLAPVLDEQYF
NA	TRBV12-3/TRBV12-4	NA	TRBJ1-1	TGTGCCAGCAGTTCGGGAGGGGATAGTGGGGCTTTCTTT	CASSSGGDSGAFF
TRBD2	TRBV3-1/TRBV3-2	NA	TRBJ2-1	TGTGCCAGCAGCCAAGACGCCTCTAGCGGGGAGCAGTTCTTC	CASSQDASSGEQFF
TRBD1	TRBV6-5	NA	TRBJ2-1	TGTGCCAGCAGTTACTCGAGAGGGACAGGGGTGAATGAGCAGTTCTTC	CASSYSRGTGVNEQFF
NA	TRBV18	NA	TRBJ1-5	TGTGCCAGCTCACAGGAGGCAATTCAGCCCCAGCATTTT	CASSQEAIQPQHF
TRBD2	TRBV5-1	NA	TRBJ2-5	TGCGCCAGCAGCACCGGACTAGTCCTTGAGACCCAGTACTTC	CASSTGLVLETQYF
TRBD1	TRBV27	NA	TRBJ1-2	TGTGCCAGCAGTTCGACAGGGGCTTGGGGTGGCTACACCTTC	CASSSTGAWGGYTF
TRBD1	TRBV28	NA	TRBJ1-2	TGTGCCAGCAGTTTAGGGACAGGCATCTATGGCTACACCTTC	CASSLGTGIYGYTF
TRBD1	TRBV7-9	once	TRBJ2-7	TGTGCCAGCAGCCTATCCGGGACAGGTGGCTCCTACGAGCAGTACTTC	CASSLSGTGGSYEQYF
TRBD2	TRBV2	NA	TRBJ2-3	TGTGCCAGCAGTGAAAACCTAGCGGGGCTCCGCACAGATACGCAGTATTTT	CASSENLAGLRTDTQYF
NA	TRBV6-5	once	TRBJ1-2	TGTGCCAGCAGCCACAGGGAAAACTATGGCTACACCTTC	CASSHRENYGYTF
TRBD2	TRBV2	NA	TRBJ2-3	TGTGCCAGCGAACTAGGCGGGGGGTCCACAGATACGCAGTATTTT	CASELGGGSTDTQYF
NA	TRBV5-1	NA	TRBJ1-2	TGCGCCAGCAGCTTTCCCGGGTTGCTCAACTATGGCTACACCTTC	CASSFPGLLNYGYTF
TRBD1	TRBV6-5	NA	TRBJ1-4	TGTGCCAGCAGTTACTCCGGGACAGGGAGGAAACTGTTTTTT	CASSYSGTGRKLFF
TRBD1	TRBV20-1	many	TRBJ1-5	TGCAGTGCTAGTCAGGGGGTTCAGCCCCAGCATTTT	CSASQGVQPQHF
NA	TRBV3-1/TRBV3-2	few	TRBJ2-7	TGTGCCAGCAGCCAAGATCTGAGCGAGCAGTACTTC	CASSQDLSEQYF
NA	TRBV29-1	few	TRBJ1-1	TGCAGCGTTGCCCCTCGGGGTTCGGGTGAAGCTTTCTTT	CSVAPRGSGEAFF
NA	TRBV5-1	NA	TRBJ2-3	TGCGCCAGCAGCTTGGCTAGCACCAAGAGCACAGATACGCAGTATTTT	CASSLASTKSTDTQYF
NA	TRBV28	NA	TRBJ1-1	TGTGCCAGCAGTGAATCCAGGGGTGAGGGAACTGAAGCTTTCTTT	CASSESRGEGTEAFF
TRBD2	TRBV4-1	once	TRBJ2-1	TGCGCCAGCAGCCAAGTGGGGGGGGTGCAGTTCTTC	CASSQVGGVQFF
NA	TRBV5-1	NA	TRBJ1-1	TGCGCCAGCAGCTGGGGCCGCTCCCCTCTCTTGAACACTGAAGCTTTCTTT	CASSWGRSPLLNTEAFF
NA	TRBV18	few	TRBJ2-5	TGTGCCAGCTCCCTCCGACAGAAGGAGACCCAGTACTTC	CASSLRQKETQYF
TRBD1	TRBV7-2	few	TRBJ1-5	TGTGCCAGCAGCCCAAGCGACAGGGGGGGGTATCAGCCCCAGCATTTT	CASSPSDRGGYQPQHF
NA	TRBV30	NA	TRBJ1-5	TGTGCCTGGGGGACGGGGTACAATCAGCCCCAGCATTTT	CAWGTGYNQPQHF
NA	TRBV7-3	NA	TRBJ1-5	TGTGCCAGCAGCTTAATTCCCCGCGGCGTCGAGGTCGGAGGCAATCAGCCCCAGCATTTT	CASSLIPRGVEVGGNQPQHF
TRBD1	TRBV9	NA	TRBJ1-6	TGTGCCAGCAGCCCCACGGGACAGCTTAATTCACCCCTCCACTTT	CASSPTGQLNSPLHF
NA	TRBV5-6	few	TRBJ1-1	TGTGCCAGCAGCCCGGGGGGGGGCACTGAAGCTTTCTTT	CASSPGGGTEAFF
NA	TRBV29-1	NA	TRBJ2-3	TGCAGCGGGGAACTAGAATACACAGATACGCAGTATTTT	CSGELEYTDTQYF
TRBD1	TRBV18	NA	TRBJ2-7	TGTGCCAGCTCATCCCCTATGATCCGGGACAGGGAGACCTACGAGCAGTACTTC	CASSSPMIRDRETYEQYF
TRBD2	TRBV30	NA	TRBJ2-3	TGTGCCTGGAGACTAGCGGGGGTCACAGATACGCAGTATTTT	CAWRLAGVTDTQYF
NA	TRBV30	NA	TRBJ2-6	TGTGCCTCCCTCTCTGGGGCCAACGTCCTGACTTTC	CASLSGANVLTF
TRBD2	TRBV13	NA	TRBJ2-3	TGTGCCAGCAGCCCCAGACTAGCGGGGGCGAGCACAGATACGCAGTATTTT	CASSPRLAGASTDTQYF
NA	TRBV9	NA	TRBJ1-4	TGTGCCAGCAGCCCCGGGGGGGTAGCTAATGAAAAACTGTTTTTT	CASSPGGVANEKLFF
TRBD1	TRBV9	NA	TRBJ2-5	TGTGCCAGCAGCCCCCGGGACAGGGGGCTGTCAGAGACCCAGTACTTC	CASSPRDRGLSETQYF
NA	TRBV12-5	NA	TRBJ2-7	TGTGCTAGTGGTTTGCCAAACCGACAGTCCGAGCAGTACTTC	CASGLPNRQSEQYF
TRBD1	TRBV7-4	few	TRBJ1-6	TGTGCCAGCAGCTTACCGGGACAGGGCAATTCACCCCTCCACTTT	CASSLPGQGNSPLHF
TRBD1	TRBV10-2	once	TRBJ1-2	TGCGCCAGCAGTGAGAGGGCAGGGGGAAGCTATGGCTACACCTTC	CASSERAGGSYGYTF
TRBD1	TRBV5-1	NA	TRBJ2-4	TGCGCCAGCAGCTTGGCCGGATTTGACAGGGAAAAAAACATTCAGTACTTC	CASSLAGFDREKNIQYF
NA	TRBV7-9	NA	TRBJ1-2	TGTGCCAGCAGCTTTCGCGGCCATGGCTACACCTTC	CASSFRGHGYTF